This T cell receptor (beta chain) originates from a study of identical twins' blood T cells. This clonotype was recorded at least ten times. This CDR3 has 13 residues. V was cut by 0 bases and J by 7 bases, with 10 bases left in between. Germline V gene lookup returns CDR1 SGHRS and CDR2 YFSETQ. TCRdb reanalysed the 5' RACE reads using MiXCR and keeps one entry per CDR3 protein. The profile shows about 370,000 distinct CDR3 sequences, around 30% of them singletons. The source is a woman aged 18-49 years in good health. The V and J genes are TRBV5-1 and TRBJ1-1, with a tentative D call TRBD1 (5 bases). The sample consisted of PBMCs. CDR3 sequence reads: CASSLARVGEAFF. The DNA of the CDR3 is TGCGCCAGCAGCTTGGCCAGGGTGGGTGAAGCTTTCTTT.